A single sample is the source of the 19 T cell receptor beta chains below, sequenced in a study of circulating tumor DNA in untreated peripheral T-cell lymphoma. Profiled with immunoSEQ multiplex PCR; TCRdb holds only in-frame clones, not every one. Here the sample spans about 7,000 clones, approximately 76% being singletons. Sequencing was carried out using tumor tissue. The origin of the receptors is a human donor with peripheral T-cell lymphoma.

A single count supports this clone. The gene calls are TRBV28 and TRBJ1-4; D uncertain. V was cut by 7 bases and J by 6 bases, with 18 bases left in between. The CDR3 covers 15 residues. In germline, CDR1 is MDHEN, CDR2 SYDVKM. CDR3 sequence (DNA): TGTGCCAGCAACACCCGGGGTTGGAAGGATGAAAAACTGTTTTTT. Translating gives CASNTRGWKDEKLFF.

The V and J genes are TRBV28 and TRBJ2-7; D unresolved. The CDR3 sequence is 12 residues long. Trimming pared 6 bases from V and 4 bases from J, leaving 10 bases between. The V gene's germline CDR1 is MDHEN and CDR2 SYDVKM. CDR3 in DNA: TGTGCCAGCAGCCCAAACTGGTACGAGCAGTACTTC. It specifies CASSPNWYEQYF.

The chain recombines TRBV6-4 with TRBJ2-1; no definite D call. Per the germline V gene, CDR1 is MRHNA and CDR2 is SNTAGT. The germline V and J ends were trimmed by 5 bases and 8 bases, with 7 bases remaining between them. The CDR3 totals 11 residues. The CDR3 nucleotides are TGTGCCAGCAGTTACGGGCATGAGCAGTTCTTC. Its protein is CASSYGHEQFF.

This clone appeared a few times. V is TRBV11-3 and J is TRBJ2-5, with D tentatively TRBD1 or TRBD2 (5 bases each). The V gene lost 5 bases and the J gene lost 9 bases, with 19 bases spanning the gap. The CDR3 runs to 14 residues. Germline V gives CDR1 SGHNT, CDR2 YENEEA. The CDR3 DNA reads as TGTGCCAGCAGCCTTCGGTGGGGGTACATGGCCCAGTACTTC. Its protein product is CASSLRWGYMAQYF.

The rearrangement links TRBV7-1 to TRBJ2-1; 11 nucleotides agree with TRBD2. TRBV7-1 falls under the ORF class, with uncertain function. Trimming at V came to 5 bases and at J to 4 bases, leaving 7 bases not matched to a gene. CDR3 length: 16 residues. This CDR3 is CASSATSGSWYNEQFF. The CDR3 DNA reads as TGTGCCAGCAGCGCTACTAGCGGGAGTTGGTACAATGAGCAGTTCTTC.

The rearrangement uses TRBV1 and TRBJ2-5; whether TRBD2, the table's D call, matches the DNA was not checked. TRBV1 is listed as a pseudogene. The CDR3 has 19 amino acids. The CDR3 sequence: CTSSQDPLAGATSQETQYF. CDR3 DNA sequence: TGCACCAGCAGCCAAGATCCACTAGCGGGAGCCACCAGCCAAGAGACCCAGTACTTC.

The chain uses TRBV6-8 and TRBJ2-5, with D possibly being TRBD1 (6 bases). The CDR3 is made up of 13 amino acids. V lost 6 bases and J 4 bases, leaving 12 bases between the germline ends. Germline-derived CDR1 and CDR2 are MNHGY and SAAAGT. CDR3 coding DNA: TGTGCCAGCAGACGGGACACAGGAGAGACCCAGTACTTC. Protein: CASRRDTGETQYF.

The chain couples TRBV19 to TRBJ2-4; D possibly corresponds to TRBD1 (6 bases). V was trimmed by 6 bases and J by 0 bases, leaving 12 bases between them. The CDR3 length is 15 residues. Germline CDR1 reads LNHDA; CDR2 reads SQIVND (reference sequence). The CDR3 loop reads CASSPTGLAKNIQYF. Written as DNA, the CDR3 is TGTGCCAGTAGCCCGACAGGACTAGCCAAAAACATTCAGTACTTC. The whole variable domain, filled in from reference TRBV19 and TRBJ2-4, reads DGGITQSPKYLFRKEGQNVTLSCEQNLNHDAMYWYRQDPGQGLRLIYYSQIVNDFQKGDIAEGYSVSREKKESFPLTVTSAQKNPTAFYLCASSPTGLAKNIQYFGAGTRLSVL.

Only a few counts were recorded for this clone. This chain uses TRBV15 with TRBJ1-1; D is uncertain. CDR1 is LNHNV, CDR2 YYDKDF, per germline (reference sequence). The CDR3 has 16 amino acids. Trimming left V 0 bases short and J 3 bases short, with 14 bases between. This chain's CDR3 is CATSRERFGEHTEAFF. For the CDR3, the DNA is TGTGCCACCAGCAGAGAAAGGTTTGGGGAGCACACTGAAGCTTTCTTT. Full variable domain (rest looked up from reference TRBV15 and TRBJ1-1): DAMVIQNPRYQVTQFGKPVTLSCSQTLNHNVMYWYQQKSSQAPKLLFHYYDKDFNNEADTPDNFQSRRPNTSFCFLDIRSPGLGDTAMYLCATSRERFGEHTEAFFGQGTRLTVV.

The chain carries TRBV30 and TRBJ2-7; the D is unclear. V shed 3 bases and J shed 3 bases, with 12 bases lying between them. CDR1 is GTSNPN, CDR2 SVGIG, per germline (reference sequence). This CDR3 has 13 amino acids. This CDR3 reads CAWRRASGYEQYF. In DNA form, the CDR3 reads TGTGCCTGGAGGAGAGCCTCGGGCTACGAGCAGTACTTC.

The chain couples TRBV1 to TRBJ2-3. TRBV1 is labeled a pseudogene. The CDR3 runs 17 residues. The CDR3 loop is CASSQELIQSSTDTQYF. CDR3 sequence (DNA): TGCGCCAGCAGCCAAGAGCTAATCCAGTCTTCAACAGATACGCAGTATTTT.

V gene TRBV6-4 combines with J gene TRBJ2-1; perhaps TRBD1 as D (6 bases). Trimming stripped 2 bases from V and 1 base from J, with 12 bases between. Germline V gene lookup returns CDR1 MRHNA and CDR2 SNTAGT. The CDR3 extends over 16 amino acids. The CDR3 DNA follows: TGTGCCAGCAGTGACGGAGGACAGACTTCCTACAATGAGCAGTTCTTC. Its translation: CASSDGGQTSYNEQFF.

This sequence joins TRBV11-1 and TRBJ1-1; TRBD1 might be the D (6 bases). CDR1 is SGHAT and CDR2 is FQDESV in the germline V gene (reference sequence). This CDR3 comprises 16 residues. Trimming took 1 base from V and 0 from J, leaving 12 bases between them. The CDR3 bases are TGTGCCAGCAGCTTAGGCCAGGGGACCATGAACACTGAAGCTTTCTTT. Translated: CASSLGQGTMNTEAFF. The variable domain in full, with the rest retrieved from reference TRBV11-1 and TRBJ1-1, is EAEVAQSPRYKITEKSQAVAFWCDPISGHATLYWYRQILGQGPELLVQFQDESVVDDSQLPKDRFSAERLKGVDSTLKIQPAELGDSAMYLCASSLGQGTMNTEAFFGQGTRLTVV.

J is TRBJ1-5 and V is TRBV11-3; a possible D gene is TRBD1 (6 bases). V lost 5 bases to trimming and J lost 3 bases, with 17 bases between them. The CDR3 has 16 amino acids. Per the germline V gene, CDR1 is SGHNT and CDR2 is YENEEA. The CDR3 nucleotides read TGTGCCAGCAGCGTGCTGGGAGGGGGAGTCAATCAGCCCCAGCATTTT. This translates into CASSVLGGGVNQPQHF.

The J gene is TRBJ2-5, the V gene TRBV5-1; D is ambiguous. Per the germline V gene, CDR1 is SGHRS and CDR2 is YFSETQ. CDR3 length: 14 residues. V lost 0 bases to trimming and J lost 1 base, with 7 bases between them. CDR3 DNA: TGCGCCAGCAGCTTGGGCAGTCTCCAAGAGACCCAGTACTTC. Translating it yields CASSLGSLQETQYF.

This clone was seen once. The chain is built from TRBV6-8 and TRBJ1-5; D unresolved. The V gene lost 4 bases and the J gene lost 0 bases, with 10 bases spanning the gap. The CDR3 is 15 residues long. Germline V gene sequence: CDR1 MNHGY, CDR2 SAAAGT. CDR3 sequence (DNA): TGTGCCAGCAGTTCAGGACGGACTAGCAATCAGCCCCAGCATTTT. This sequence encodes CASSSGRTSNQPQHF.

V usage is TRBV28 and J usage is TRBJ2-3, with no clear D. Trimming left V 0 bases short and J 1 base short, with 8 bases between. CDR1 and CDR2 (germline): MDHEN, SYDVKM. This CDR3 spans 15 amino acids. The CDR3 DNA sequence: TGTGCCAGCAGTTTATGGGGTGCCCGCACAGATACGCAGTATTTT. This encodes CASSLWGARTDTQYF.

Comments on this clone: A junction boundary mismatches the germline segment, possibly from a read error. V and J are TRBV19 and TRBJ2-2; tentative D call: TRBD2 (5 bases). In germline, CDR1 is LNHDA, CDR2 SQIVND (reference sequence). The CDR3 totals 12 residues. The CDR3 DNA is TGTGCCAGTAATGATAACACCGGGAAGCTGTTTTTT. Translated, it gives CASNDNTGKLFF.

This clone was observed a handful of times. This chain links TRBV19 with TRBJ2-5, with D perhaps TRBD1 or TRBD2 (5 bases each). The V end was cut by 5 bases, the J end by 5 bases, with 18 bases between. The CDR3 spans 15 residues. Germline V gives CDR1 LNHDA, CDR2 SQIVND (reference sequence). CDR3 region: CASSPTRVRDETQYF. Written as DNA, the CDR3 is TGTGCCAGTAGTCCCACAAGGGTTCGGGACGAGACCCAGTACTTC.